The clone carrying this T cell receptor beta chain is medium-sized (0.01 to 0.1%) by share. The data stem from a study of Ad26.COV2.S vaccination and SARS-CoV-2 variants. Here immunoSEQ multiplex PCR was the method, and the copy in TCRdb shows in-frame clones only, minus some. The table lists 46,000 or so clones, 75% to 85% of them singletons. Material: peripheral blood, obtained after recovery from COVID-19. The source is a human donor who had recovered from COVID-19.

Written as DNA, the CDR3 is TGTGCCAGCAGTTTAGGGGGCACCGGGGAGCTGTTTTTT. Translation: CASSLGGTGELFF. The chain carries TRBV12-3 or TRBV12-4 and TRBJ2-2; unclear D gene. The V gene lost 1 base and the J gene lost 4 bases, with 4 bases spanning the gap. The CDR3 runs 13 residues.